These 13 T cell receptor beta chains were all obtained from the same sample, sequenced in a study of tumor-infiltrating lymphocytes in primary liver carcinoma. Out of unsorted whole blood came the blood RNA, and germline DNA was extracted as well. Reverse transcription of about 500 ng total RNA with a constant-region primer produced TCR beta cDNA. Three nested multiplex PCR rounds, a slightly modified ARM-PCR, produced the libraries for TCR beta. PCR rounds one and two used TRBV1-TRBV30 forward primers with a C-beta reverse primer for around 9 cycles each. TCRdb reprocessed the multiplex PCR reads with MiXCR, giving one entry per CDR3 protein. The sample has approximately 210,000 distinct CDR3 sequences; approximately 65% are singletons. The sequenced material came from peripheral blood. The receptors were gathered from a woman aged 55-70 years with primary liver carcinoma and hepatitis B virus infection.

With regard to this clonotype: This may be a read error: a much more frequent sequence differs by one nucleotide. The chain employs TRBV6-1 and TRBJ1-4; tentatively, D is TRBD1 (6 bases). The CDR3 loop spans 13 amino acids. Germline V gene lookup returns CDR1 MNHNS and CDR2 SASEGT. The CDR3 coding sequence is TGTGCCAGCGTAACAGGGTTTAATGAAGAACTGTTTTTT. Its protein product is CASVTGFNEELFF.

With respect to this clonotype: One end of the junction is discordant with germline, which a read error may explain. The chain carries TRBV11-3 and TRBJ2-6; possibly TRBD1 for D (5 bases). The V gene's germline CDR1 is SGHNT and CDR2 YENEEA. This CDR3 region has 19 residues. The CDR3 spells CASSLQGAHHDTGANVLTF. The CDR3 nucleotides are TGTGCCAGCAGCTTACAAGGAGCGCATCATGACACTGGGGCCAACGTCCTAACTTTC.

The V gene is TRBV5-1, the J gene TRBJ2-4; D is perhaps TRBD1 or TRBD2 (5 bases each). Germline values: CDR1 SGHRS, CDR2 YFSETQ. The V and J ends lost 4 bases and 15 bases respectively, with 23 bases between them. The CDR3 covers 14 residues. As DNA, the CDR3 is TGCGCCAGCAGCCATGGGGGTCTAAGGGCCCCGTGGTACTTC. Protein sequence: CASSHGGLRAPWYF.

V usage is TRBV28 and J usage is TRBJ2-6, with TRBD1 as a possible D gene (7 bases). V was trimmed by 2 bases and J by 2 bases, leaving 19 bases between them. This CDR3 comprises 19 residues. The germline gives CDR1 MDHEN, CDR2 SYDVKM. In DNA form, the CDR3 reads TGTGCCAGCAGTTTAGGGACAGACGGGGGATGGCCTGGGGCCAACGTCCTGACTTTC. Its protein is CASSLGTDGGWPGANVLTF.

V is TRBV7-2 and J is TRBJ2-1, with 10 positions matching TRBD2. This CDR3 is 17 amino acids long. Germline CDR1 reads SGHTA; CDR2 reads FQGNSA. The junction had 10 bases not matched to a gene; V was cut back by 5 bases and J by 3 bases. CDR3 loop: CASSHRRLAGDYNEQFF. The CDR3 region has the DNA TGTGCCAGCAGCCACAGGCGGCTAGCGGGAGACTACAATGAGCAGTTCTTC. Combining the CDR3 with reference TRBV7-2 and TRBJ2-1 gives the whole variable domain GAGVSQSPSNKVTEKGKDVELRCDPISGHTALYWYRQSLGQGLEFLIYFQGNSAPDKSGLPSDRFSAERTGGSVSTLTIQRTQQEDSAVYLCASSHRRLAGDYNEQFFGPGTRLTVL.

This clonotype showed up many times. The chain has TRBV10-3 and TRBJ2-1; D remains ambiguous. The CDR3 loop spans 13 amino acids. Per the germline V gene, CDR1 is ENHRY and CDR2 is SYGVKD. Trimming stripped 4 bases from V and 3 bases from J, with 7 bases between. The CDR3 loop is CAISGASYNEQFF. The DNA of the CDR3 is TGTGCCATCAGTGGGGCCAGCTACAATGAGCAGTTCTTC.

Turning to this clonotype: This may come from a read error, since a much larger clone is one base off. The chain joins TRBV12-3 or TRBV12-4 to TRBJ2-3; TRBD2 matches at 8 bases. V lost 11 bases, J lost 0 bases, and 13 bases stayed unmatched. CDR3 length: 16 residues. CDR3 amino acids: CAGTTGLAGSTDTQYF. CDR3 nucleotides: TGTGCCGGCACCACCGGACTAGCCGGCAGCACAGATACGCAGTATTTT.

This clonotype was found many times. CDR3 nucleotides: TGTGCCAGCAGACGCAGGGTATTCGGCACAGATACGCAGTATTTT. It codes for CASRRRVFGTDTQYF. V is TRBV5-5 and J is TRBJ2-3, with D possibly TRBD1 on 5 matching bases. Trimming took off 5 bases at V and 1 base at J, with 14 bases between the two ends. CDR1 SGHKS and CDR2 YYEKEE come from the germline V gene (reference sequence). CDR3 length: 15 residues. Variable domain in full (rest from reference TRBV5-5 and TRBJ2-3): DAGVTQSPTHLIKTRGQQVTLRCSPISGHKSVSWYQQVLGQGPQFIFQYYEKEERGRGNFPDRFSARQFPNYSSELNVNALLLGDSALYLCASRRRVFGTDTQYFGPGTRLTVL.

This clonotype occurred many times. The rearrangement links TRBV29-1 to TRBJ2-3, with 9 bases identical to TRBD1. This CDR3 spans 14 amino acids. In germline, CDR1 is SQVTM, CDR2 ANQGSEA. The CDR3 sequence is CTTGGAGGTDTQYF. CDR3 coding DNA: TGCACCACAGGGGGCGCCGGGGGCACAGATACGCAGTATTTT.

In the case of this clonotype: This likely comes from a read error, as the CDR3 has no conserved phenylalanine or tryptophan at its end. The chain is built from TRBV11-2 and TRBJ2-2; 10 bases fit TRBD2. CDR1 and CDR2 from the germline V gene are SGHAT and FQNNGV. The length of the CDR3 is 19 residues. The CDR3 sequence: CASSLDLGAGGPGTGELFS. The CDR3 DNA reads as TGCGCCAGCAGCTTAGATCTTGGAGCGGGAGGGCCGGGAACCGGTGAGCTGTTTTCT.

Remarks on this clonotype: A much larger clone sits a single nucleotide away, making a read error possible. The rearrangement joins TRBV12-3 or TRBV12-4 to TRBJ2-7; D gene ambiguous. The CDR3 loop spans 13 amino acids. The CDR3 here is CTSSWSESYEQYF. CDR3 coding DNA: TGTACCAGCAGTTGGTCGGAATCCTACGAGCAGTACTTC.

Worth noting for this clonotype: This may be a read error: a much more frequent sequence differs by one nucleotide. The chain has TRBV5-1 and TRBJ2-1; a weak D match, TRBD1 (5 bases). Germline lookup yields CDR1 SGHRS and CDR2 YFSETQ. The CDR3 sequence is 13 residues long. CDR3 in DNA: TGCGCCACTTCGGAGCAGGGCAACAATAAGCAGTTCTTC. Protein: CATSEQGNNKQFF.

Turning to this clonotype: A read error may account for a junction end that differs from germline. The chain carries TRBV10-2 and TRBJ2-4; D might be TRBD1 (6 bases). CDR3 size: 14 residues. From germline, CDR1 is WSHSY and CDR2 SAAADI. CDR3 in DNA: TGCGCCAGCACTGAGTCAGGCGGATGGGACATTCACTACTTC. Protein product: CASTESGGWDIHYF.